The T cell receptor beta chain described here comes from a study of blood T cells in healthy people across ages. In the study overall: Template switching recovered approximately one barcoded beta molecule for every two T cells. General observations from the study: With age, beta diversity per million T cells declined roughly linearly, significantly by approximately 40.

Looked up from germline, CDR1 is SGHTA and CDR2 is FQGNSA. This CDR3 contains 12 residues. The second PCR ran about 7 to 12 cycles with a sample-barcoded 5' primer and J-beta primers. TCRdb reprocessed the 5' RACE reads via MiXCR and lists one record per CDR3 protein. The sample gives hundreds of thousands of distinct CDR3 sequences, roughly 43% of which show up once; roughly 13% is in the top ten. On this clonotype itself: Its antigen is currently unknown. A much bigger clone sits one base away, suggesting this may be a read error.

This clonotype originated in a man aged 30 to 39 in good health. Sequencing used blood. V is TRBV7-2 and J is TRBJ2-3; no definite D call. CDR3 protein: CASSPYSETQYF. The CDR3 DNA is TGTGCCAGCAGCCCCTACTCAGAGACGCAGTATTTT.